Below, 22 T cell receptor beta chains from the same sample are listed, as sequenced in a study of T cells after yellow fever vaccination. In TCRdb, the 5' RACE reads were re-called with MiXCR into one record per CDR3 protein. Of a few hundred thousand distinct CDR3 sequences in the sample, roughly 7.5% were seen once. Sequencing was performed on PBMCs, taken more than 35 days after the first yellow fever vaccination. These receptor sequences come from a man aged 18 to 29 who received the YFV17D yellow fever vaccine.

This clonotype was recorded a few times. This rearrangement joins TRBV20-1 to TRBJ2-7; 8 nucleotides agree with TRBD1. The V and J ends lost 0 bases and 1 base, in that order; junction bases with no gene match: 5. Looked up from germline, CDR1 is DFQATT and CDR2 is SNEGSKA (reference sequence). This CDR3 region has 15 residues. CDR3 amino acids: CSARDPGQVSYEQYF. The CDR3 bases are TGCAGTGCTAGAGATCCGGGACAGGTATCCTACGAGCAGTACTTC.

Only a few counts were recorded for this clonotype. The chain is built from TRBV18 and TRBJ2-1, with 7 positions matching TRBD1. J gave up 5 bases and V 3 bases, and 1 base lay outside the gene matches. Germline CDR1 KGHSH, CDR2 LQKENI. This CDR3 has 13 residues. Here the CDR3 reads CASSPGQDNEQFF. The DNA for the CDR3 is TGTGCCAGCTCACCCGGACAGGACAATGAGCAGTTCTTC.

This clonotype was counted between two and nine times. The rearrangement joins TRBV20-1 to TRBJ1-1, with 8 bases matching TRBD1. The germline gives CDR1 DFQATT, CDR2 SNEGSKA (reference sequence). With 3 bases clipped from V and 1 base from J, the junction kept 7 bases outside the gene matches. The CDR3 is 15 amino acids. The CDR3 DNA reads as TGCAGTGCTAGGCCCCGGACAGGGCCGAACACTGAAGCTTTCTTT. It encodes CSARPRTGPNTEAFF.

The chain employs TRBV19 and TRBJ1-1; maybe TRBD1 (5 bases). CDR1 LNHDA and CDR2 SQIVND come from the germline V gene (reference sequence). The CDR3 contains 13 residues. Trimming cost V 7 bases and J 3 bases, with 12 bases left between them. The CDR3 is CASTGGTDTEAFF. For the CDR3, the DNA is TGTGCCAGTACCGGGGGGACGGACACTGAAGCTTTCTTT. Supplemented by reference TRBV19 and TRBJ1-1, the full variable domain reads DGGITQSPKYLFRKEGQNVTLSCEQNLNHDAMYWYRQDPGQGLRLIYYSQIVNDFQKGDIAEGYSVSREKKESFPLTVTSAQKNPTAFYLCASTGGTDTEAFFGQGTRLTVV.

The CDR3 region has the DNA TGTGCCAGCAGTTACTACCAGGGGGATCACTATGGCTACACCTTC. Protein: CASSYYQGDHYGYTF. The V call is TRBV6-5, the J call TRBJ1-2, with 7 nucleotides matching TRBD1. The CDR3 is 15 amino acids. Per germline, CDR1 MNHEY and CDR2 SVGAGI. V trimming: 1 base; J trimming: 3 bases; junction bases outside the gene matches: 5.

This clonotype has more than one count but fewer than ten. V and J are TRBV5-6 and TRBJ2-7; 7 bases are a match to TRBD2. The V gene end was trimmed by 3 bases and the J gene end by 5 bases; junction bases not matched to a gene: 11. This CDR3 has 15 amino acids. The germline CDR1 and CDR2 sequences are SGHDT and YYEEEE. CDR3 amino acids: CASSWGGTTKDEQYF. The CDR3 DNA reads as TGTGCCAGCAGCTGGGGGGGGACTACCAAGGACGAGCAGTACTTC.

This clonotype appeared many times. The CDR3 loop reads CASSLAGRTGELFF. The DNA for the CDR3 is TGTGCCAGCAGTTTAGCGGGTCGGACCGGGGAGCTGTTTTTT. The chain combines TRBV12-3 or TRBV12-4 with TRBJ2-2; D gene uncertain. There are 14 residues in the CDR3. V was cut by 0 bases and J by 5 bases, with 7 bases left in between.

This clonotype was seen many times. This CDR3 is CSAREGTDHYEQYV. DNA of the CDR3: TGCAGTGCAAGAGAGGGGACAGACCATTACGAGCAGTACGTC. V is TRBV20-1 and J is TRBJ2-7, with TRBD1 matching over 7 bases. Germline assignment: CDR1 DFQATT and CDR2 SNEGSKA (reference sequence). This CDR3 is built from 14 residues.

This clonotype was counted only a few times. The chain carries TRBV18 and TRBJ1-1, with D unresolved. The CDR3 runs to 16 residues. Germline CDR1 is KGHSH and CDR2 is LQKENI. V lost 0 bases and J lost 5, with 16 bases in between. The CDR3 sequence is CASSPPSVGFRTEAFF. The CDR3 nucleotides are TGTGCCAGCTCACCACCGTCGGTGGGTTTTCGGACTGAAGCTTTCTTT.

This clonotype appeared a few times. The V gene is TRBV5-5, the J gene TRBJ1-1; a weak D match, TRBD1 (6 bases). Looked up from germline, CDR1 is SGHKS and CDR2 is YYEKEE (reference sequence). This CDR3 contains 16 residues. The ends were cut back, 6 bases at V and 0 bases at J, with 18 bases in the middle. The DNA of the CDR3 is TGTGCCAGCACCGACTTTGGGGGGGCGATGAACACTGAAGCTTTCTTT. Translating gives CASTDFGGAMNTEAFF.

Here the CDR3 reads CASSHHHNEQFF. CDR3 DNA sequence: TGTGCCAGCAGTCACCACCACAATGAGCAGTTCTTC. The genes are TRBV14 and TRBJ2-1, with unresolved D. Germline CDR1 reads SGHDN; CDR2 reads FVKESK. CDR3 size: 12 residues. The V gene lost 6 bases and the J gene lost 5 bases, with 8 bases spanning the gap.

This clonotype was observed many times. The gene calls are TRBV5-1 and TRBJ1-1; D possibly corresponds to TRBD1 (6 bases). V lost 4 bases, J lost 3 bases, and 13 bases lay in between. The CDR3 runs to 14 residues. Germline CDR1 and CDR2: SGHRS and YFSETQ. CDR3: CASSAGADYTEAFF. The CDR3 coding sequence is TGCGCCAGCAGCGCGGGGGCGGACTACACTGAAGCTTTCTTT.

This clonotype was seen a handful of times. The rearrangement links TRBV9 to TRBJ2-1; 10 nucleotides match TRBD2. The CDR3 extends over 15 amino acids. The V gene end was trimmed by 4 bases and the J gene end by 8 bases; junction bases not matched to a gene: 9. Germline V lookup: CDR1 SGDLS, CDR2 YYNGEE. CDR3 region: CASSPERGGLDEQFF. CDR3 nucleotide sequence: TGTGCCAGCAGCCCAGAGCGGGGGGGTTTGGATGAGCAGTTCTTC.

This clonotype was picked up a small number of times. J is TRBJ2-5 and V is TRBV28; TRBD2 aligns across 8 bases. J lost 0 bases, V lost 4 bases, and 4 bases had no gene match. The CDR3 is 15 residues long. Germline V lookup: CDR1 MDHEN, CDR2 SYDVKM. The CDR3 loop reads CASSSGLVHQETQYF. In DNA, the CDR3 is TGTGCCAGCAGTTCGGGACTAGTACACCAAGAGACCCAGTACTTC. Full variable domain (missing parts from reference TRBV28 and TRBJ2-5): DVKVTQSSRYLVKRTGEKVFLECVQDMDHENMFWYRQDPGLGLRLIYFSYDVKMKEKGDIPEGYSVSREKKERFSLILESASTNQTSMYLCASSSGLVHQETQYFGPGTRLLVL.

The chain recombines TRBV12-3 or TRBV12-4 with TRBJ1-2, with D perhaps TRBD1 (5 bases). CDR3 length equals 14 residues. V lost 3 bases and J 5 bases, leaving 13 bases between the germline ends. CDR3 protein: CASSFKGKGYGYTF. The CDR3 coding sequence is TGTGCCAGCAGTTTTAAGGGGAAGGGATATGGCTACACCTTC.

This clonotype was seen more than once but under ten times. V usage is TRBV6-5 and J usage is TRBJ1-6; D ambiguous. Germline CDR1 MNHEY, CDR2 SVGAGI. The V end lost 0 bases, the J end lost 3 bases, and 12 bases lay between the germline ends. This CDR3 has 17 residues. In DNA, the CDR3 is TGTGCCAGCAGTTACTCGAATTTCGCACGCTATAATTCACCCCTCCACTTT. Amino acids: CASSYSNFARYNSPLHF.

Ten or more counts support this clonotype. The chain couples TRBV5-6 to TRBJ2-7; D is possibly TRBD1 (6 bases). The CDR3 is made up of 15 amino acids. In germline, CDR1 is SGHDT, CDR2 YYEEEE. V was shortened by 4 bases and J by 3 bases, with 17 bases between the two germline ends. CDR3 DNA sequence: TGTGCCAGCAGCCGATTCCCGGGACACCTCTACGAGCAGTACGTC. This sequence encodes CASSRFPGHLYEQYV.

This clonotype was detected only a few times. The J gene is TRBJ2-7, the V gene TRBV6-1; D remains ambiguous. Germline assignment: CDR1 MNHNS and CDR2 SASEGT. The CDR3 consists of 14 residues. V lost 6 bases and J 5 bases, leaving 17 bases between the germline ends. CDR3 bases: TGTGCCAGCAGGTGGAGTTTGTCGGGTGACGAGCAGTACTTC. Translation gives CASRWSLSGDEQYF.

This clonotype has a handful of counts. The CDR3 DNA follows: TGCGCCAGCAGCCTTCGTCCCAGACCCTACGAGCAGTACTTC. Its translation: CASSLRPRPYEQYF. This chain connects TRBV4-1 to TRBJ2-7, with D unresolved. This CDR3 contains 14 residues. From germline, CDR1 is MGHRA and CDR2 YSYEKL. V lost 4 bases and J lost 2, with 12 bases in between.

In its sample, this clonotype was seen a few times. This chain connects TRBV18 to TRBJ2-7; D ambiguous. Germline-derived CDR1 and CDR2 are KGHSH and LQKENI. This CDR3 is 13 amino acids long. V lost 2 bases and J 5 bases, leaving 10 bases between the germline ends. The CDR3 loop is CASSPLGAHEQYF. DNA of the CDR3: TGTGCCAGCTCACCATTGGGTGCCCACGAGCAGTACTTC.

This clonotype was observed a few times. The chain employs TRBV12-3 or TRBV12-4 and TRBJ1-2; 8 nucleotides agree with TRBD1. V shed 5 bases, J shed 5 bases, and the junction held 7 bases outside the gene matches. The CDR3 totals 14 residues. The CDR3 coding sequence is TGTGCCAGCAGTCCGCAGGGGGCGCGTTATGGCTACACCTTC. Its protein is CASSPQGARYGYTF.

This clonotype has only a few counts. CDR3 sequence: CASSLGLAGAYGADTQYF. The CDR3 DNA sequence: TGCGCCAGCAGCCTTGGACTAGCGGGGGCCTATGGCGCAGATACGCAGTATTTT. The V gene is TRBV5-1, the J gene TRBJ2-3, with TRBD2 matching over 13 bases. Germline assignment: CDR1 SGHRS and CDR2 YFSETQ. The CDR3 is 18 residues long. The ends lost 4 bases at V and 4 bases at J; junction bases unmatched: 12. Complete variable domain (other parts from reference TRBV5-1 and TRBJ2-3): KAGVTQTPRYLIKTRGQQVTLSCSPISGHRSVSWYQQTPGQGLQFLFEYFSETQRNKGNFPGRFSGRQFSNSRSEMNVSTLELGDSALYLCASSLGLAGAYGADTQYFGPGTRLTVL.